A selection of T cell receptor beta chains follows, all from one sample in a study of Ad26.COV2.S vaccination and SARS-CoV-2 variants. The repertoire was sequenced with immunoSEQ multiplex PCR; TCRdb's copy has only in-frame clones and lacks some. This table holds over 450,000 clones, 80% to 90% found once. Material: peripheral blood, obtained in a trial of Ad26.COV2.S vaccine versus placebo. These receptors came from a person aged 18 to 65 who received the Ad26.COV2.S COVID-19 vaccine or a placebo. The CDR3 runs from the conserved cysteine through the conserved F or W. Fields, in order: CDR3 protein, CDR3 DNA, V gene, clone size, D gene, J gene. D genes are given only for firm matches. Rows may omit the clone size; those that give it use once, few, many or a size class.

CDR3aa: CATSDLGTGTFGGQYF; CDR3nt: TGTGCCACCAGTGATTTGGGAACAGGGACTTTTGGGGGGCAGTACTTC; v_gene: TRBV24-1; abundance: .; d_gene: .; j_gene: TRBJ2-7
CDR3aa: CASSEGLAVWNEQFF; CDR3nt: TGCGCCAGCAGTGAGGGACTAGCGGTCTGGAATGAGCAGTTCTTC; v_gene: TRBV10-2; abundance: once; d_gene: TRBD2; j_gene: TRBJ2-1
CDR3aa: CASSIAPGRTYGYTF; CDR3nt: TGTGCCAGTAGTATAGCACCCGGCAGGACCTATGGCTACACCTTC; v_gene: TRBV19; abundance: .; d_gene: .; j_gene: TRBJ1-2
CDR3aa: CASSYSKLRTSKFF; CDR3nt: TGTGCCAGCAGTTACTCGAAACTTCGGACTAGTAAGTTCTTC; v_gene: TRBV6-5; abundance: .; d_gene: TRBD2; j_gene: TRBJ2-1
CDR3aa: CATSNGGEGVDGYTF; CDR3nt: TGTGCCACCAGTAACGGGGGAGAGGGTGTGGATGGCTACACCTTC; v_gene: TRBV24-1; abundance: .; d_gene: .; j_gene: TRBJ1-2
CDR3aa: CASIRAGGSPYEQYF; CDR3nt: TGTGCCAGCATCAGAGCGGGGGGTTCCCCCTACGAGCAGTACTTC; v_gene: TRBV11-2; abundance: few; d_gene: TRBD2; j_gene: TRBJ2-7
CDR3aa: CASSQRTPATYNEQFF; CDR3nt: TGCGCCAGCAGCCAACGTACTCCTGCGACCTACAATGAGCAGTTCTTC; v_gene: TRBV4-1; abundance: .; d_gene: .; j_gene: TRBJ2-1
CDR3aa: CASRRRGSSTDTQYF; CDR3nt: TGTGCCAGCAGACGCAGGGGTTCTAGCACAGATACGCAGTATTTT; v_gene: TRBV3-1/TRBV3-2; abundance: .; d_gene: .; j_gene: TRBJ2-3
CDR3aa: CASRGRRQGRSGANVLTF; CDR3nt: TGTGCCAGCAGGGGGCGGAGACAGGGAAGATCGGGGGCCAACGTCCTGACTTTC; v_gene: TRBV28; abundance: .; d_gene: TRBD1; j_gene: TRBJ2-6
CDR3aa: CASSPAGQVNTEAFF; CDR3nt: TGCGCCAGCAGCCCGGCTGGACAAGTGAACACTGAAGCTTTCTTT; v_gene: TRBV5-1; abundance: .; d_gene: .; j_gene: TRBJ1-1
CDR3aa: CSGQQGGETQYF; CDR3nt: TGCAGCGGTCAACAGGGCGGGGAGACCCAGTACTTC; v_gene: TRBV29-1; abundance: .; d_gene: .; j_gene: TRBJ2-5
CDR3aa: CASSLAPGNTIYF; CDR3nt: TGTGCCAGCAGCTTAGCGCCTGGAAACACCATATATTTT; v_gene: TRBV7-6; abundance: .; d_gene: .; j_gene: TRBJ1-3
CDR3aa: CASSNAGETQYF; CDR3nt: TGTGCCAGCAGCAATGCGGGAGAGACCCAGTACTTC; v_gene: TRBV7-9; abundance: .; d_gene: .; j_gene: TRBJ2-5
CDR3aa: CASSQVGSGANVLTF; CDR3nt: TGTGCCAGCAGCCAAGTTGGCTCTGGGGCCAACGTCCTGACTTTC; v_gene: TRBV14; abundance: .; d_gene: .; j_gene: TRBJ2-6
CDR3aa: CASSQRLDNEQFF; CDR3nt: TGCGCCAGCAGCCAGAGACTGGACAATGAGCAGTTCTTC; v_gene: TRBV5-1; abundance: .; d_gene: .; j_gene: TRBJ2-1
CDR3aa: CSAPTDTQYF; CDR3nt: TGCAGTGCTCCTACCGATACGCAGTATTTT; v_gene: TRBV20-1; abundance: .; d_gene: .; j_gene: TRBJ2-3
CDR3aa: CASSSDPIYGYTF; CDR3nt: TGTGCCAGTTCATCGGATCCCATCTATGGCTACACCTTC; v_gene: TRBV6-5; abundance: .; d_gene: .; j_gene: TRBJ1-2
CDR3aa: CASSSNRVGLLSLTGELFF; CDR3nt: TGTGCCAGCAGCTCGAACAGGGTTGGGTTACTATCCCTCACCGGGGAGCTGTTTTTT; v_gene: TRBV7-6; abundance: .; d_gene: .; j_gene: TRBJ2-2